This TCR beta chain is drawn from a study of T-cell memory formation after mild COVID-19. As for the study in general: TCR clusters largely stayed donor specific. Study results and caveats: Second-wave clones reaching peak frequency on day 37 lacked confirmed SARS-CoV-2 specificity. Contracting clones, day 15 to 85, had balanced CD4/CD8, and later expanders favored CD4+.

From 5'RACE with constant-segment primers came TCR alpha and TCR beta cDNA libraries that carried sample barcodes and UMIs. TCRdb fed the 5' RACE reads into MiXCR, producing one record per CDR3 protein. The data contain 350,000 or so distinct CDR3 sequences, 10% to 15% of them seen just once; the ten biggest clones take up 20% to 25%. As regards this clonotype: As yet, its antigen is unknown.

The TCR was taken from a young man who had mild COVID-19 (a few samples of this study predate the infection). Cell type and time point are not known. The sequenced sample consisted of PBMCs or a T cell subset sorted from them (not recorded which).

CDR3 coding DNA: TGTGCCAGTAGTATTTACAAAAGCACAGATACGCAGTATTTT. Its translation: CASSIYKSTDTQYF. The chain uses TRBV19 and TRBJ2-3; D remains unclear. The germline V gene encodes CDR1 LNHDA and CDR2 SQIVND (reference sequence). This CDR3 contains 14 residues. V was pared by 3 bases and J by 0 bases, with 7 bases between.